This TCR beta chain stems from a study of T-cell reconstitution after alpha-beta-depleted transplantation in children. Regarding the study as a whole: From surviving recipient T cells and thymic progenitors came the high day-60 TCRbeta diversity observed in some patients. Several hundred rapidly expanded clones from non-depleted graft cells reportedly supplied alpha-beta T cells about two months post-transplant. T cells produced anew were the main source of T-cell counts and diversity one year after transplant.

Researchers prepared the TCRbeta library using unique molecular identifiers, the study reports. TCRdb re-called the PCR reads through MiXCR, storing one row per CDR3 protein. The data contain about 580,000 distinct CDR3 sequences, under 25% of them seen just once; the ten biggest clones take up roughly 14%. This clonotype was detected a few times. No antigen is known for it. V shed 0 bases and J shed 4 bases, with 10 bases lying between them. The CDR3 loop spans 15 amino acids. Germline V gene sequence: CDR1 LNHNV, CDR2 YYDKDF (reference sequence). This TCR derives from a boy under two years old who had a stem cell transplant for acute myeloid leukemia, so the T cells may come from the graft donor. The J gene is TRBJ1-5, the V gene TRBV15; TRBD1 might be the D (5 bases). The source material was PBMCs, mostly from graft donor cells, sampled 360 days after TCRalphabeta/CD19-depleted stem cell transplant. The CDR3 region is CATSRDPGPNQPQHF. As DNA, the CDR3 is TGTGCCACCAGCAGAGATCCGGGGCCGAATCAGCCCCAGCATTTT.